This TCR beta chain stems from a study of shared clonotypes between healthy human individuals. Overall study findings and caveats: It was the few donors that limited the genetic and exposure-history diversity represented.

Each PCR replicate from the sorted subsets contained around 0.2 ug DNA, which is tens of thousands of T cell genomes. The method was immunoSEQ multiplex PCR; TCRdb's version includes in-frame clones alone and lacks a portion of them. The repertoire consists of approximately 1,500,000 clones, with roughly 96% occurring once and the leading ten covering over 1%. On this clone itself: The antigen is undetermined.

There are 15 residues in the CDR3. Germline V gene lookup returns CDR1 LNHNV and CDR2 YYDKDF (reference sequence). Trimming pared 0 bases from V and 0 bases from J, leaving 9 bases between. The chain couples TRBV15 to TRBJ2-7; D is uncertain. This receptor was obtained from a man aged 25-45 years in good health. The sequenced material came from naive CD4+ T cells sorted from blood. The subset was: CD45RA+ positively selected. The DNA for the CDR3 is TGTGCCACCAGCAGAGATAGGCCAAGCTCCTACGAGCAGTACTTC. Protein product: CATSRDRPSSYEQYF.